Shown below are 20 T cell receptor beta chains from a single sample sequenced in a study of response to subunit inactivated influenza vaccine. TCRdb ran MiXCR on the RT-PCR reads and lists one entry per CDR3 protein. The repertoire consists of roughly 500,000 distinct CDR3 sequences, with 20% to 25% occurring once and the leading ten covering 2.5% to 3%. The same data also contributed to another study, on T cells expressing NK-cell markers. That paper notes: TCR beta libraries carry UMIs added by 5'RACE template switching.

The sequences come from CD4+ T cells sorted from PBMCs, collected 11 to 12 days after vaccination. The source is a man aged 50 to 59 who received an inactivated influenza vaccine.

The chain uses TRBV7-2 and TRBJ2-7; D may match TRBD1 or TRBD2 (6 bases each). The V and J ends lost 5 bases and 8 bases respectively, with 25 bases between them. CDR3 length: 16 amino acids. The germline gives CDR1 SGHTA, CDR2 FQGNSA. The CDR3 spells CASSPYNGGEPRKQYF. In DNA form, the CDR3 reads TGTGCCAGCAGCCCCTACAACGGGGGCGAACCACGAAAGCAGTACTTC.

A word on this clonotype: The junction differs from germline at one of its ends, possibly a read error. The chain couples TRBV28 to TRBJ2-5, with D possibly TRBD2 on 5 matching bases. Germline CDR1 and CDR2: MDHEN and SYDVKM. CDR3 length equals 18 residues. The CDR3, as DNA: TGTGCCAGCAGTTTAAATAAGAGGCAGCGGAACAACCAAGAAACCCAGTACTTC. Amino acid sequence: CASSLNKRQRNNQETQYF.

The chain employs TRBV5-6 and TRBJ2-2; no reliable D call. This CDR3 has 14 amino acids. Trimming removed 3 bases from V and 6 bases from J, with 12 bases in between. Germline lookup yields CDR1 SGHDT and CDR2 YYEEEE. The CDR3 DNA is TGTGCCAGCAGCTACGGGTTTAAGGCCGGGGAGCTGTTTTTT. This sequence encodes CASSYGFKAGELFF. The full variable domain, rest sourced from reference TRBV5-6 and TRBJ2-2, is DAGVTQSPTHLIKTRGQQVTLRCSPKSGHDTVSWYQQALGQGPQFIFQYYEEEERQRGNFPDRFSGHQFPNYSSELNVNALLLGDSALYLCASSYGFKAGELFFGEGSRLTVL.

The rearrangement joins TRBV27 to TRBJ1-1, with TRBD1 as a possible D gene (6 bases). Trimming removed 5 bases from V and 4 bases from J, with 17 bases in between. Germline V gene lookup returns CDR1 MNHEY and CDR2 SMNVEV (reference sequence). This CDR3 region has 15 residues. The DNA for the CDR3 is TGTGCCAGCAGTCTTGGACAGCAGGGAGTCACTGAAGCTTTCTTT. This gives the protein CASSLGQQGVTEAFF.

The V and J genes are TRBV9 and TRBJ2-5, with 7 bases lining up with TRBD1. The junction had 8 bases not matched to a gene; V was cut back by 0 bases and J by 0 bases. Germline-derived CDR1 and CDR2 are SGDLS and YYNGEE. The CDR3 loop spans 17 amino acids. The CDR3 reads CASSVGPGTVYQETQYF. The CDR3 nucleotides are TGTGCCAGCAGCGTAGGACCCGGGACAGTGTACCAAGAGACCCAGTACTTC.

This clonotype was counted only a few times. The chain links TRBV20-1 to TRBJ1-1; TRBD1 matches at 7 bases. The CDR3 runs to 14 residues. Germline V lookup: CDR1 DFQATT, CDR2 SNEGSKA (reference sequence). The ends lost 3 bases at V and 6 bases at J; junction bases unmatched: 10. The CDR3 DNA sequence: TGCAGTGCTAGGGCGAGACAGGGATTTTCTGAAGCTTTCTTT. Its translation is CSARARQGFSEAFF.

This clonotype appeared once. The genes are TRBV3-1 and TRBJ1-5, with 7 bases fitting TRBD1. Germline assignment: CDR1 LGHDT and CDR2 YNNKEL (reference sequence). V lost 2 bases to trimming and J lost 15 bases; unmatched junction nucleotides: 10. The CDR3 is made up of 13 amino acids. CDR3 coding DNA: TGTGCCAGCAGCCAACACCCAGGGGGGTCTCGGCATTTT. Residues: CASSQHPGGSRHF.

The J gene is TRBJ2-5, the V gene TRBV6-5, with no clear D. Trimming took off 0 bases at V and 4 bases at J, with 6 bases between the two ends. CDR3 length: 13 residues. The germline gives CDR1 MNHEY, CDR2 SVGAGI. CDR3 region: CASSYSRGETQYF. The CDR3 DNA reads TGTGCCAGCAGTTACTCGAGAGGAGAGACCCAGTACTTC.

This clonotype turned up a few times. The chain couples TRBV9 to TRBJ2-3, with 7 bases identical to TRBD2. Unmatched junction bases numbered 2, after V lost 0 bases and J lost 1 base. The CDR3 sequence is 15 residues long. Germline V CDR1 and CDR2: SGDLS, YYNGEE. Here the CDR3 reads CASSVGLAGTDTQYF. Written as DNA, the CDR3 is TGTGCCAGCAGCGTAGGGCTAGCGGGCACAGATACGCAGTATTTT.

Note on this clonotype: Without the conserved terminal phenylalanine or tryptophan, this CDR3 likely stems from a read error. The limits of the CDR3 on the DNA are not certain, so only TCRdb's listed CDR3 is given. The chain is built from TRBV7-2 and TRBJ1-1; the D call in the table, TRBD1, was not verified against the DNA. Both ends counted, the CDR3 spans 15 residues. Per the germline V gene, CDR1 is SGHTA and CDR2 is FQGNSA. CDR3 in amino acids: CASSLNSGTGALLLI.

There are a few counts of this clonotype. The chain recombines TRBV10-2 with TRBJ2-1; D may be TRBD2 (5 bases). The germline CDR1 and CDR2 sequences are WSHSY and SAAADI. Trimming stripped 8 bases from V and 0 bases from J, with 11 bases between. This CDR3 region has 14 residues. The CDR3 region is CASSVGSSYNEQFF. Written as DNA, the CDR3 is TGCGCCAGCTCGGTGGGGAGCTCCTACAATGAGCAGTTCTTC.

Many counts were recorded for this clonotype. V and J are TRBV3-1 and TRBJ2-7; no clear D gene. The ends were cut back, 4 bases at V and 2 bases at J, with 12 bases in the middle. Per germline, CDR1 LGHDT and CDR2 YNNKEL (reference sequence). The CDR3 length is 14 residues. The DNA for the CDR3 is TGTGCCAGCAGCCGTAACAGCCTTGCCTACGAGCAGTACTTC. This codes for CASSRNSLAYEQYF.

This clonotype has a handful of counts. The V gene is TRBV9, the J gene TRBJ2-5; 8 nucleotides match TRBD2. CDR3 length: 16 residues. The V segment lost 0 bases and the J segment 1 base; nucleotides outside the gene matches: 5. Per the germline V gene, CDR1 is SGDLS and CDR2 is YYNGEE. The CDR3 sequence is CASSVAFAGGQETQYF. The CDR3 DNA reads TGTGCCAGCAGCGTAGCTTTTGCGGGGGGCCAAGAGACCCAGTACTTC.

This clonotype was observed many times. CDR3 coding DNA: TGTGCCAGCAGCATAGGGACAGGGGGCGCGGGTGGCTACACCTTC. Protein sequence: CASSIGTGGAGGYTF. This chain links TRBV5-5 with TRBJ1-2, with 12 positions matching TRBD1. The junction had 8 bases not matched to a gene; V was cut back by 4 bases and J by 7 bases. This CDR3 region has 15 residues. Germline lookup yields CDR1 SGHKS and CDR2 YYEKEE (reference sequence).

This rearrangement joins TRBV11-2 to TRBJ2-1, with a possible D match to TRBD2 (6 bases). Trimming took 3 bases from V and 8 from J, leaving 17 bases between them. The germline gives CDR1 SGHAT, CDR2 FQNNGV. The CDR3 is 15 residues long. CDR3: CASSFTGTLNDEQFF. CDR3 sequence (DNA): TGTGCCAGCAGCTTCACCGGGACTCTCAACGATGAGCAGTTCTTC. Using reference TRBV11-2 and TRBJ2-1 for the parts outside the CDR3, the full variable domain is EAGVAQSPRYKIIEKRQSVAFWCNPISGHATLYWYQQILGQGPKLLIQFQNNGVVDDSQLPKDRFSAERLKGVDSTLKIQPAKLEDSAVYLCASSFTGTLNDEQFFGPGTRLTVL.

The chain combines TRBV20-1 with TRBJ1-2, with 8 bases that match TRBD1. The germline V gene encodes CDR1 DFQATT and CDR2 SNEGSKA (reference sequence). The CDR3 sequence is 15 residues long. The V and J ends lost 6 bases and 6 bases, in that order; junction bases with no gene match: 15. This chain's CDR3 is CSAPFRGQERNGYTF. The CDR3 DNA is TGCAGTGCCCCTTTCCGGGGACAGGAGAGGAATGGCTACACCTTC.

This sequence joins TRBV5-1 and TRBJ2-5; D not resolved. There are 13 residues in the CDR3. Germline V gives CDR1 SGHRS, CDR2 YFSETQ. Trimming cost V 4 bases and J 1 base, with 8 bases left between them. CDR3 region: CASSTQPQETQYF. The CDR3 DNA follows: TGCGCCAGCAGCACCCAACCCCAAGAGACCCAGTACTTC.

This rearrangement joins TRBV5-1 to TRBJ2-1; 8 positions match TRBD2. CDR3 length: 15 amino acids. Germline loops: CDR1 SGHRS, CDR2 YFSETQ. Trimming cost V 0 bases and J 3 bases; bases outside gene matches: 2. CDR3 coding DNA: TGCGCCAGCAGCTTGGCGACTAGCGACTACAATGAGCAGTTCTTC. Amino acids: CASSLATSDYNEQFF.

This clonotype was counted a few times. The chain joins TRBV4-3 to TRBJ2-1, with 9 bases that match TRBD2. Per germline, CDR1 LGHNA and CDR2 YSLEER. This CDR3 spans 16 amino acids. Trimming removed 0 bases from V and 3 bases from J; junction bases left unmatched: 3. DNA of the CDR3: TGCGCCAGCAGCCAAGATCCACTAGCGGGCTACAATGAGCAGTTCTTC. This sequence encodes CASSQDPLAGYNEQFF.

CDR3 sequence (DNA): TGTGCCAGCAGCTTACAACCCGAAGGGGCCCAGCATTTT. Protein sequence: CASSLQPEGAQHF. This chain uses TRBV5-5 with TRBJ1-5; D perhaps matches TRBD1 (5 bases). Germline lookup yields CDR1 SGHKS and CDR2 YYEKEE (reference sequence). The CDR3 totals 13 residues. Trimming took 2 bases from V and 11 from J, leaving 14 bases between them.